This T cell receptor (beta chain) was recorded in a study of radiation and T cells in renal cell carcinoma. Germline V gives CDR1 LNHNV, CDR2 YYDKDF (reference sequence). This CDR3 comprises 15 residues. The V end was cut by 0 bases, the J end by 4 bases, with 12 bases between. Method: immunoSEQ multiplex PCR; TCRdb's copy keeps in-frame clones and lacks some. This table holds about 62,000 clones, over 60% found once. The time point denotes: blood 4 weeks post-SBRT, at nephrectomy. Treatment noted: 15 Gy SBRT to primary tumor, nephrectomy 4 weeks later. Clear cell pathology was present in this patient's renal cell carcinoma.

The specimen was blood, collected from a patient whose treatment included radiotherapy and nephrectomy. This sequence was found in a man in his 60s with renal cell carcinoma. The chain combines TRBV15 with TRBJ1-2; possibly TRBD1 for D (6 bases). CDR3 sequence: CATSRDRGKSYGYTF. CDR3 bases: TGTGCCACCAGCAGAGATAGGGGGAAGAGCTATGGCTACACCTTC.